One and the same sample provided the 3 T cell receptor beta chains below, sequenced in a study of T cell responses to AZD1222 COVID-19 vaccine. TCRdb keeps only in-frame clones here, not all; method: immunoSEQ multiplex PCR. The sample has 200,000 to 300,000 clones, approximately 95% seen once. This specimen was peripheral blood, taken on day 0 of AZD1222 vaccination. These receptors all stem from an adult in good health.

The DNA of the CDR3 is TGTGCCAGCAGTTTAGTTGGGGAGACTGAAGCTTTCTTT. Amino acid sequence: CASSLVGETEAFF. The rearrangement links TRBV28 to TRBJ1-1; no reliable D call. Germline loops: CDR1 MDHEN, CDR2 SYDVKM. The ends were cut back, 2 bases at V and 5 bases at J, with 9 bases in the middle. The CDR3 runs 13 residues.

This clone was detected only a few times. This rearrangement joins TRBV28 to TRBJ1-3, with D maybe TRBD1 (5 bases). The CDR3 spans 14 residues. Germline V gene sequence: CDR1 MDHEN, CDR2 SYDVKM. V shed 2 bases and J shed 2 bases, with 7 bases lying between them. This CDR3 is CASSLGGTGNTIYF. CDR3 sequence (DNA): TGTGCCAGCAGTTTAGGGGGGACTGGAAACACCATATATTTT.

The chain recombines TRBV10-3 with TRBJ2-5; a weak D match, TRBD1 (5 bases). The V end lost 4 bases, the J end lost 5 bases, and 8 bases lay between the germline ends. Germline lookup yields CDR1 ENHRY and CDR2 SYGVKD. The CDR3 runs to 12 residues. CDR3 region: CAISVPGETQYF. The CDR3 coding sequence is TGTGCCATCAGTGTGCCAGGGGAGACCCAGTACTTC.